What follows is one T cell receptor beta chain and its context. Its antigen remains unidentified. The data belong to a study of blood T cells in healthy people across ages. The study drew donors from healthy Caucasian individuals in Russia aged about 6 to 95. Each donor had about 10 milliliters of peripheral blood drawn. Alongside a J-beta primer mix, a sample-barcoded 5' primer served in a second PCR lasting about 7 to 12 cycles. TCRdb ran MiXCR on the 5' RACE reads and lists one entry per CDR3 protein. Here the sample spans 1.4 million to 1.5 million distinct CDR3 sequences, 42% being singletons. Points from the study as a whole: Estimated diversity, derived from one million T cells, was regarded as an underestimate.

V shed 0 bases and J shed 10 bases, with 14 bases lying between them. The CDR3 loop spans 14 amino acids. Per the germline V gene, CDR1 is LGHNA and CDR2 is YNFKEQ. This chain joins TRBV4-2 and TRBJ2-3; D perhaps matches TRBD1 (5 bases). This clonotype originated in a woman aged 18-30 years in good health. The sequenced sample was blood. This chain's CDR3 is CASSQEKDNLAQYF. As DNA, the CDR3 is TGTGCCAGCAGCCAAGAGAAGGACAACCTGGCGCAGTATTTT.